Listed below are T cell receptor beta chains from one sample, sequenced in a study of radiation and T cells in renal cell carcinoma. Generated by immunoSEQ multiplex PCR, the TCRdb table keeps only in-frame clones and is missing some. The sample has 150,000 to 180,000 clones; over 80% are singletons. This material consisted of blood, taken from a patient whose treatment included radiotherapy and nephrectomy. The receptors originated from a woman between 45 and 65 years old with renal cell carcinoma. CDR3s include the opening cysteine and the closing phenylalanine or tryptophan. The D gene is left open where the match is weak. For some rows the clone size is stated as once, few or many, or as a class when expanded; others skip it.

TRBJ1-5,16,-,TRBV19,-,TGTGCCAGTAGTATGCTCCGAACGACGGGGAATCAGCCCCAGCATTTT,CASSMLRTTGNQPQHF
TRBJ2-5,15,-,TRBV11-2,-,TGTGCCAGCAGCTTAGATCGGGGGACCCAAGAGACCCAGTACTTC,CASSLDRGTQETQYF
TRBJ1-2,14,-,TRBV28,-,TGTGCCAGCAGTCTTCCGACAGTCTACTATGGCTACACCTTC,CASSLPTVYYGYTF
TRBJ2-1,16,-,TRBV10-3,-,TGTGCCAGTGGAGGGGGCCGGGGGCCCTCCTACAATGAGCAGTTCTTC,CASGGGRGPSYNEQFF
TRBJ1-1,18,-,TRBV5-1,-,TGCGCCAGCAGCGCATTCACCGGGACCCGAGGCCCGAACACTGAAGCTTTCTTT,CASSAFTGTRGPNTEAFF
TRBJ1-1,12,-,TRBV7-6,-,TGTGCCAGCAACCGATTGAACACTGAAGCTTTCTTT,CASNRLNTEAFF
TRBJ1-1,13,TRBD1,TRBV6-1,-,TGTGCCAGCAAACAGGGGGCCGTCACTGAAGCTTTCTTT,CASKQGAVTEAFF
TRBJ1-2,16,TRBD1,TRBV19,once,TGTGCCAGTAGCCCCATAGGGGACAGGGGTACCTATGGCTACACCTTC,CASSPIGDRGTYGYTF
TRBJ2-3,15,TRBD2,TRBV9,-,TGTGCCAGCAGCGGGACTAGCGGCCCCACAGATACGCAGTATTTT,CASSGTSGPTDTQYF
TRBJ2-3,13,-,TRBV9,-,TGTGCCAGCAGCGTAGCCCTGGGGGATACGCAGTATTTT,CASSVALGDTQYF
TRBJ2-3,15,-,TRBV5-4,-,TGTGCCAGCAGCTTACCGGGTATCACGGCAGATACGCAGTATTTT,CASSLPGITADTQYF
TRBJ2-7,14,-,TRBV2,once,TGTGCCAGCAGTGATTGGGCGGGGTTCTACGAGCAGTACTTC,CASSDWAGFYEQYF
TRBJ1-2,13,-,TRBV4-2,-,TGTGCCAGCAGCCAAGATTTGGGAAGCGGCTACACCTTC,CASSQDLGSGYTF
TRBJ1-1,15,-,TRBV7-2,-,TGTGCCAGCAGCTTCATACAGACAGGCAACACTGAAGCTTTCTTT,CASSFIQTGNTEAFF
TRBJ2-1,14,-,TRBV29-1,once,TGCAGCGTTGATTACGGGGACTCCTACAATGAGCAGTTCTTC,CSVDYGDSYNEQFF
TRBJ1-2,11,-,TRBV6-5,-,TGTGCCAGCAGTTACGGCGGTGGCTACACCTTC,CASSYGGGYTF
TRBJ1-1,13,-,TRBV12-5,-,TGTGCTAGTGAAACGGGTGGCATCACTGAAGCTTTCTTT,CASETGGITEAFF
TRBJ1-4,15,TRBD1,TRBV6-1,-,TGTGCCAGCAGTGCCCAAGGACAGGCGGGGGAAAAACTGTTTTTT,CASSAQGQAGEKLFF
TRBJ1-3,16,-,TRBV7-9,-,TGTGCCAGCAGCCCCCGAGCGGACGGGGGAGGAAACACCATATATTTT,CASSPRADGGGNTIYF
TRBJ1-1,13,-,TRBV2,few,TGTGCCAGCAGTTACAGGGAGGTAGGGGAAGCTTTCTTT,CASSYREVGEAFF
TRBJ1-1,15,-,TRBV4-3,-,TGCGCCAGCAGCCAAGATGGGGGGCAGAACACTGAAGCTTTCTTT,CASSQDGGQNTEAFF
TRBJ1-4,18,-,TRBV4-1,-,TGCGCCAGCAGCCAAGACCGGGGGGGCGTCGGCTTTAATGAAAAACTGTTTTTT,CASSQDRGGVGFNEKLFF
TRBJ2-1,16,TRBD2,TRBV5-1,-,TGCGCCAGCAGCTCTTACTCCGGACTAGCGTCGAATGAGCAGTTCTTC,CASSSYSGLASNEQFF
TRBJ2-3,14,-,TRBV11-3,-,TGTGCCAGCAGCCGGGGGGCAGACACAGATACGCAGTATTTT,CASSRGADTDTQYF
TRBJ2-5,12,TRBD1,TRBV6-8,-,TGTGCCAGCAGGATTGACAGGGGCCGGCAGTACTTC,CASRIDRGRQYF
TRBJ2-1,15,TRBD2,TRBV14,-,TGTGCCAGCAGCCAAGGACTAGCGGGGTATGGTGAGCAGTTCTTC,CASSQGLAGYGEQFF
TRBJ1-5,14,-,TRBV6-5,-,TGTGCCAGCAGCCCTAGGGGACTGGGGCAGCCCCAGCATTTT,CASSPRGLGQPQHF
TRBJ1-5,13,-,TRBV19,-,TGTGCCAGTAGTGATCTGGTTTTTGCGCCCCAGCATTTT,CASSDLVFAPQHF
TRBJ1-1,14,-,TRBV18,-,TGTGCCAGCTCACGACAGGCTATGAACACTGAAGCTTTCTTT,CASSRQAMNTEAFF
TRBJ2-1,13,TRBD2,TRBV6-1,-,TGTGCCAGCAGAAACTTAGCGGGAAATGAGCAGTTCTTC,CASRNLAGNEQFF
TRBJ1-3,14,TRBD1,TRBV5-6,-,TGTGCCAGCAGGGGGACAGGAGGTGGAAACACCATATATTTT,CASRGTGGGNTIYF
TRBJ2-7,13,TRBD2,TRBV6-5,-,TGTGCCAGCAGTTACCAGCGGGGGGACGAGCAGTACTTC,CASSYQRGDEQYF
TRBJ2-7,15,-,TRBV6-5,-,TGTGCCAGCAGTTACTCGTCGCCCTCGACGGGGGAGCAGTACTTC,CASSYSSPSTGEQYF
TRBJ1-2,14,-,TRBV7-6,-,TGTGCCAGCAGCTTACAGGAGATTAACTATGGCTACACCTTC,CASSLQEINYGYTF
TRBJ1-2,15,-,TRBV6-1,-,TGTGCCAGCACCGCTGGGAGGGGGGTCAACTATGGCTACACCTTC,CASTAGRGVNYGYTF
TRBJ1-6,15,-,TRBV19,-,TGTGCCAGTAGCTATAGTGGGGTCCGAGCCTCACCCCTCCACTTT,CASSYSGVRASPLHF
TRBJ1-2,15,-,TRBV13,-,TGTGCCAGCAGCTCGCGACAGGCACACACTGGAGGCTACACCTTC,CASSSRQAHTGGYTF
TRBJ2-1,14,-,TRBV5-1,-,TGCGCCAGCAGCCATACCGGGTCCTACAATGAGCAGTTCTTC,CASSHTGSYNEQFF
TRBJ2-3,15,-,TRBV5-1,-,TGCGCCAGCAGCTTGGGTAGAGGGGGGGCAGATACGCAGTATTTT,CASSLGRGGADTQYF
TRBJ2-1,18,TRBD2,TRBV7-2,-,TGTGCCAGCAGTCGAGAAAGGCTAGCGGGGGGACTGTACAATGAGCAGTTCTTC,CASSRERLAGGLYNEQFF
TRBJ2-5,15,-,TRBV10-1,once,TGCGCCAGCAGTGAGTCGACTCGAGGCCAAGAGACCCAGTACTTC,CASSESTRGQETQYF
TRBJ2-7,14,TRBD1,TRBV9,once,TGTGCCAGCAGCCGACAGGGCAATTTATACGAGCAGTACTTC,CASSRQGNLYEQYF
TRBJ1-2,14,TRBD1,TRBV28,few,TGTGCCAGCCAAATGGACAGGGGGCTACGGGGCTACACCTTC,CASQMDRGLRGYTF
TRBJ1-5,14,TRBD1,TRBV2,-,TGTGCCAGCAGTGGAGGACAGGGTATTCAGCCCCAGCATTTT,CASSGGQGIQPQHF
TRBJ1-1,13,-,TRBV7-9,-,TGTGCCAGCAGCTTTAGACAGAACACTGAAGCTTTCTTT,CASSFRQNTEAFF
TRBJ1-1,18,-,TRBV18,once,TGTGCCAGCTCACCCCTCTTGGGGGGGCGACGTTCAGGTGCTGAAGCTTTCTTT,CASSPLLGGRRSGAEAFF
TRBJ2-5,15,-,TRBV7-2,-,TGTGCCAGCAGCGCGGACGGGACGGTGATCCAGACCCAGTACTTC,CASSADGTVIQTQYF
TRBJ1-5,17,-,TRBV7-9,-,TGTGCCAGCAGCACGAACGAGGGGGTAGAAGGACCACAGCCCCAGCATTTT,CASSTNEGVEGPQPQHF
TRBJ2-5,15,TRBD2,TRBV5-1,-,TGCGCCAGTACACCACTAGCGGGGGGGCAAGAGACCCAGTACTTC,CASTPLAGGQETQYF
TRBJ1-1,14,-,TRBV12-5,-,TGTGCTAGTGGCCCGGGCGGGGGCCGAACTGAAGCTTTCTTT,CASGPGGGRTEAFF
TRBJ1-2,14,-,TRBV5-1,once,TGCGCCAGCAGCTTGGCCGGGGTAGGGCCCGGCTACACCTTC,CASSLAGVGPGYTF
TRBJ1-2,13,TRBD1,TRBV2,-,TGTGCCAGCAGTGAAGAACAGGGGTATGGCTACACCTTC,CASSEEQGYGYTF
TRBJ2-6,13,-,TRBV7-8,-,TGTGCCAGCAGCTTAACTGGGGCCAACGTCCTGACTTTC,CASSLTGANVLTF
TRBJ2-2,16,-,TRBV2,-,TGTGCCAGCAGTCGGGACCATCTCATGATGACCGGGGAGCTGTTTTTT,CASSRDHLMMTGELFF
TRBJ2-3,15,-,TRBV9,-,TGTGCCAGCAGCGTAGGTAATCTTGGAACAGATACGCAGTATTTT,CASSVGNLGTDTQYF
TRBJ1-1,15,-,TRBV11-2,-,TGTGCCAGCAGCTTAGAGCCGGGGGCGCCCACTGAAGCTTTCTTT,CASSLEPGAPTEAFF
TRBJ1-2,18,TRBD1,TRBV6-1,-,TGTGCCAGCAGTGAGTTCCCGGGACAGGGGAATACCAACTATGGCTACACCTTC,CASSEFPGQGNTNYGYTF